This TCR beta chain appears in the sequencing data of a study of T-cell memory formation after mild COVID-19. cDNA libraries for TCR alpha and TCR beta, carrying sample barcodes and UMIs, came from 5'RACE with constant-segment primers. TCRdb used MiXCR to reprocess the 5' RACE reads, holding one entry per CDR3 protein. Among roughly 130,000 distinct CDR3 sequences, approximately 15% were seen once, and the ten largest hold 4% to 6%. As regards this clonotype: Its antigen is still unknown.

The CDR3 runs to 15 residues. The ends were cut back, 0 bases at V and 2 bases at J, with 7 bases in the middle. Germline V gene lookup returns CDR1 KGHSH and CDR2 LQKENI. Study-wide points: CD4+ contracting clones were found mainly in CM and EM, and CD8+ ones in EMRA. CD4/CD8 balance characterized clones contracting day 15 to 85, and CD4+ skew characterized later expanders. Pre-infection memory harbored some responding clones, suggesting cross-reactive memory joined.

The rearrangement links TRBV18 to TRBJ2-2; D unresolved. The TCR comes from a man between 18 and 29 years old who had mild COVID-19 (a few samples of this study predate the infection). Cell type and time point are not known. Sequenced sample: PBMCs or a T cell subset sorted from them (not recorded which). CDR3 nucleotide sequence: TGTGCCAGCTCACCACCAGGAATAAACACCGGGGAGCTGTTTTTT. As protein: CASSPPGINTGELFF.